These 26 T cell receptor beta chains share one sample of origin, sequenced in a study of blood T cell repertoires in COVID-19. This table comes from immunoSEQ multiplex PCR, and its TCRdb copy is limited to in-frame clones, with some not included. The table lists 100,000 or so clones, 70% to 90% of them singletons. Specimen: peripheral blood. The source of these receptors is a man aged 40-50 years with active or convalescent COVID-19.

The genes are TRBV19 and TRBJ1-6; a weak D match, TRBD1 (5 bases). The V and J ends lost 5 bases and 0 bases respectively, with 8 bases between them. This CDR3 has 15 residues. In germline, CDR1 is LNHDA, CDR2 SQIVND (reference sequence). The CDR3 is CASSRQSSYNSPLHF. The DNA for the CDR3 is TGTGCCAGTAGTCGACAGAGCTCCTATAATTCACCCCTCCACTTT.

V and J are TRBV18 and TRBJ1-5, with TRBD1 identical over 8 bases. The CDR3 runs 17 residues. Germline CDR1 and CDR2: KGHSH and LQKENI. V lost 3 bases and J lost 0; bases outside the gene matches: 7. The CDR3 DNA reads TGTGCCAGCTCACCGAGACAGGGGATCTATAGCAATCAGCCCCAGCATTTT. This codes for CASSPRQGIYSNQPQHF. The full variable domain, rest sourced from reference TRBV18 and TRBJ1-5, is NAGVMQNPRHLVRRRGQEARLRCSPMKGHSHVYWYRQLPEEGLKFMVYLQKENIIDESGMPKERFSAEFPKEGPSILRIQQVVRGDSAAYFCASSPRQGIYSNQPQHFGDGTRLSIL.

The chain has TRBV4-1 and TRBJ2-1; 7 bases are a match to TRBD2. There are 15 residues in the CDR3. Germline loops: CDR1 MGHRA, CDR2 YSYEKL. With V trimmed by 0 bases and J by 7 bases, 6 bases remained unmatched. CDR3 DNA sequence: TGCGCCAGCAGCCAAGAAGGGCGGGGGACGAATGAGCAGTTCTTC. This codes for CASSQEGRGTNEQFF.

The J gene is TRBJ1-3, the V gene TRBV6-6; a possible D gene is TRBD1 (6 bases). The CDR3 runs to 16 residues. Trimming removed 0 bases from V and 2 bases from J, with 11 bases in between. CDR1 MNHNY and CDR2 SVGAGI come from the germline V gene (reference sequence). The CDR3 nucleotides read TGTGCCAGCAGTTACTCCCAACAGGGAACTGGAAACACCATATATTTT. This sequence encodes CASSYSQQGTGNTIYF.

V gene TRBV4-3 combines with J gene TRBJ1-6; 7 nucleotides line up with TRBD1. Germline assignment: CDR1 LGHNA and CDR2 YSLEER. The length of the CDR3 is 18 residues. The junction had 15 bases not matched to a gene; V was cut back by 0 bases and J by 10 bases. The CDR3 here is CASSQEFVMRQGGSPLHF. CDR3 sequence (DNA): TGCGCCAGCAGCCAAGAGTTTGTGATGAGACAGGGTGGCTCACCCCTCCACTTT.

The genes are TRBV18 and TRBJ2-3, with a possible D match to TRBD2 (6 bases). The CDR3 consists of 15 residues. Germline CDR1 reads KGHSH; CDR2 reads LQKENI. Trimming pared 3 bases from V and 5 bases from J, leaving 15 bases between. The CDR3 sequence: CASSPLPGALDTQYF. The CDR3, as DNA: TGTGCCAGCTCACCTCTCCCGGGAGCTCTAGATACGCAGTATTTT.

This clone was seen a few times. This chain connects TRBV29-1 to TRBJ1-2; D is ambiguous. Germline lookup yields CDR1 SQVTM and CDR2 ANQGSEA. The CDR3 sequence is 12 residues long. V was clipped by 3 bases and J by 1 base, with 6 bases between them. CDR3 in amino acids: CSVDYINYGYTF. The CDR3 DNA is TGCAGCGTTGATTACATTAACTATGGCTACACCTTC.

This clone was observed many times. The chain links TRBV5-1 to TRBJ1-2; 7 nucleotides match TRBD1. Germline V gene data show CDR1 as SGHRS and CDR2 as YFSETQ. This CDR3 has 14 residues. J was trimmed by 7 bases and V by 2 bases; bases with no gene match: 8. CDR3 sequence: CASSLGTVQGGYTF. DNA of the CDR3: TGCGCCAGCAGCTTAGGGACAGTGCAAGGTGGCTACACCTTC.

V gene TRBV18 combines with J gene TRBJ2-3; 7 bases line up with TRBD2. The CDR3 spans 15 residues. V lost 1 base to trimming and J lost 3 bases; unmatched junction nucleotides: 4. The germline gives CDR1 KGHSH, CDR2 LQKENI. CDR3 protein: CASSPLRAGTDTQYF. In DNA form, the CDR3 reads TGTGCCAGCTCACCACTTCGAGCGGGAACAGATACGCAGTATTTT. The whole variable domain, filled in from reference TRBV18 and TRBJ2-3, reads NAGVMQNPRHLVRRRGQEARLRCSPMKGHSHVYWYRQLPEEGLKFMVYLQKENIIDESGMPKERFSAEFPKEGPSILRIQQVVRGDSAAYFCASSPLRAGTDTQYFGPGTRLTVL.

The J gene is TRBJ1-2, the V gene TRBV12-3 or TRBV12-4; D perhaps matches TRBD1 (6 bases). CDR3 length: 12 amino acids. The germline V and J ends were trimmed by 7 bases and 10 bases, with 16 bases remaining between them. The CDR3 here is CASKLGQRPYTF. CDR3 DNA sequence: TGTGCCAGCAAACTAGGACAGCGCCCCTACACCTTC.

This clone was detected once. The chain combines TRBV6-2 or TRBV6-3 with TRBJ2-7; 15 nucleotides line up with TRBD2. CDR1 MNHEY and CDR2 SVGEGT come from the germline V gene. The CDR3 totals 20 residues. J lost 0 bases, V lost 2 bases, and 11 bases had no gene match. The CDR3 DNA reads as TGTGCCAGCAGTTACCCGAATCCGGGACTAGCGGGGGGCCTCTCCTACGAGCAGTACTTC. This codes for CASSYPNPGLAGGLSYEQYF.

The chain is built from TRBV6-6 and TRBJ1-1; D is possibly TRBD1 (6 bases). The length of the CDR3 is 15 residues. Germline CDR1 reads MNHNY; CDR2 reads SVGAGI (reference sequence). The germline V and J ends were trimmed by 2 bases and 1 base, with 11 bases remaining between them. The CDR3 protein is CASSYLMTGNTEAFF. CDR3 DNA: TGTGCCAGCAGTTACCTAATGACAGGGAACACTGAAGCTTTCTTT.

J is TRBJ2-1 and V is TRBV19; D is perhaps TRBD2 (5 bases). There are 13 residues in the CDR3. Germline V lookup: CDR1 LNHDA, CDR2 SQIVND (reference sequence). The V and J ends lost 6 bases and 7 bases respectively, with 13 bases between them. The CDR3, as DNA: TGTGCCAGTAGCACTAGTCACCTGAATGAGCAGTTCTTC. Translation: CASSTSHLNEQFF.

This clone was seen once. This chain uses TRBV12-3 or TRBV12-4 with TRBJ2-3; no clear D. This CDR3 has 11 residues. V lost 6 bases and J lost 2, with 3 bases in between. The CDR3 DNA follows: TGTGCCAGCAGACTCACAGATACGCAGTATTTT. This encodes CASRLTDTQYF.

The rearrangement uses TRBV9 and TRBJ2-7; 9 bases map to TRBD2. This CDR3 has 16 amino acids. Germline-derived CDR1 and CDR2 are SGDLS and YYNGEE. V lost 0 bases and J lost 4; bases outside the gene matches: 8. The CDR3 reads CASSVEERGVLYEQYF. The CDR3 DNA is TGTGCCAGCAGCGTAGAGGAGCGGGGGGTACTTTACGAGCAGTACTTC. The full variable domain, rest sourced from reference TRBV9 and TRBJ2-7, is DSGVTQTPKHLITATGQRVTLRCSPRSGDLSVYWYQQSLDQGLQFLIQYYNGEERAKGNILERFSAQQFPDLHSELNLSSLELGDSALYFCASSVEERGVLYEQYFGPGTRLTVT.

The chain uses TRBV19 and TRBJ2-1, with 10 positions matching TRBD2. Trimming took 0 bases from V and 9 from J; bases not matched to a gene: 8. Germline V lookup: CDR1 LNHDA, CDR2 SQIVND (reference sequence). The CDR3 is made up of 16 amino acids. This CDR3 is CASSIEGSGGRGEQFF. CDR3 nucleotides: TGTGCCAGTAGTATAGAGGGTAGCGGGGGGCGGGGTGAGCAGTTCTTC.

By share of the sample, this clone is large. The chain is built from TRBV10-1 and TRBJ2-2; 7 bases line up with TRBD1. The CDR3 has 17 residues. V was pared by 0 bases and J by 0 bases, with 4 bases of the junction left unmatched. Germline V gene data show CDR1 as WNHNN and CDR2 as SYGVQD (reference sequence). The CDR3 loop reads CASSESRDSPNTGELFF. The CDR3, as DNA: TGCGCCAGCAGTGAGTCAAGGGACAGTCCGAACACCGGGGAGCTGTTTTTT.

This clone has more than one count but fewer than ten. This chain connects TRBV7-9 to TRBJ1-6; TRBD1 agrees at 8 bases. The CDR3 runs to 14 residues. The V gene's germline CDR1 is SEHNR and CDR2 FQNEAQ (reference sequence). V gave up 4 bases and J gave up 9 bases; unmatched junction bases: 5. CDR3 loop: CASSSTGEGSPLHF. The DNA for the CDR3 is TGTGCCAGCAGCTCGACAGGGGAGGGTTCACCCCTCCACTTT.

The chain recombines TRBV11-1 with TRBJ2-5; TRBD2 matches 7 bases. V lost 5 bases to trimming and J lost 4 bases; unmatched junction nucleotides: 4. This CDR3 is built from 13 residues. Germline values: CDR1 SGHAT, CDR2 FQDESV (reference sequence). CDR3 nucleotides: TGTGCCAGCAGCCCGGGGGGACGAGAGACCCAGTACTTC. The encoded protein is CASSPGGRETQYF.

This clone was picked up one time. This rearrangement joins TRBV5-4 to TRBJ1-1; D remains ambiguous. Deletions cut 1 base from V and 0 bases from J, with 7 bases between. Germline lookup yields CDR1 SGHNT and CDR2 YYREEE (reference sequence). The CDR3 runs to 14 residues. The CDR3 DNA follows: TGTGCCAGCAGCTTGACGGTCTTGAACACTGAAGCTTTCTTT. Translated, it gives CASSLTVLNTEAFF.

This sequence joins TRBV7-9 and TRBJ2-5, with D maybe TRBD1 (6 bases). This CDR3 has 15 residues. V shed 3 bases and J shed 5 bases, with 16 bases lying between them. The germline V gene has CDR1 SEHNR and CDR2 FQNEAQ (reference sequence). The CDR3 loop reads CASSLTRPQGETQYF. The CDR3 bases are TGTGCCAGCAGCTTGACAAGGCCCCAGGGGGAGACCCAGTACTTC.

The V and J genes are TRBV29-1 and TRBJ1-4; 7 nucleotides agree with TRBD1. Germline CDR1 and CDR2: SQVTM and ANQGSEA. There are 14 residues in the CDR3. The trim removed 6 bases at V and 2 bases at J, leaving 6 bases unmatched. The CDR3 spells CSVLGGSTNEKLFF. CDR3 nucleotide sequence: TGCAGCGTCCTAGGGGGCTCGACTAATGAAAAACTGTTTTTT.

The CDR3 sequence is CASSLALAGVYEQYF. In nucleotides, the CDR3 is TGTGCCAGCAGCTTAGCGCTAGCGGGGGTCTACGAGCAGTACTTC. This chain links TRBV11-2 with TRBJ2-7; TRBD2 matches at 10 bases. Germline loops: CDR1 SGHAT, CDR2 FQNNGV. V dropped 1 base and J dropped 3; count of bases not matched to a gene: 3. CDR3 size: 15 residues.

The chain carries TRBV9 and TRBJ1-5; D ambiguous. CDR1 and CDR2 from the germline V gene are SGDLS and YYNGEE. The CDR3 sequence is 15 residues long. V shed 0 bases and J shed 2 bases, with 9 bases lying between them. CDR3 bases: TGTGCCAGCAGCGTAGACTTGGCGGGCAATCAGCCCCAGCATTTT. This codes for CASSVDLAGNQPQHF. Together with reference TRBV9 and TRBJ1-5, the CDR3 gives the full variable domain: DSGVTQTPKHLITATGQRVTLRCSPRSGDLSVYWYQQSLDQGLQFLIQYYNGEERAKGNILERFSAQQFPDLHSELNLSSLELGDSALYFCASSVDLAGNQPQHFGDGTRLSIL.

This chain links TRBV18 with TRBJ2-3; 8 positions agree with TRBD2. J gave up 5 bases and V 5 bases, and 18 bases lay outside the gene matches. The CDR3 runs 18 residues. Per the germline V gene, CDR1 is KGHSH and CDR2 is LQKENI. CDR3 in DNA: TGTGCCAGCTCATCGGCACTTTCCGGGACGAGCGGGAGAGATACGCAGTATTTT. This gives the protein CASSSALSGTSGRDTQYF.

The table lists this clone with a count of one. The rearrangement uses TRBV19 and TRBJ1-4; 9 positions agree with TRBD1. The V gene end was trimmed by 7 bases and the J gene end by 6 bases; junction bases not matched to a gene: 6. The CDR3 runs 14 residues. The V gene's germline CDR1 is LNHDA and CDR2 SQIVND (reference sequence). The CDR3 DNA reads TGTGCCAGTAACCCGGGACAGGGATATGAAAAACTGTTTTTT. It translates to CASNPGQGYEKLFF.